Listed here is a single T cell receptor (beta chain). Data came from immunoSEQ multiplex PCR; TCRdb stores just in-frame clones and leaves some out. The sample records under 20,000 clones, about 86% being singletons. CDR1 and CDR2 (germline): MNHEY, SVGAGI. The CDR3 consists of 13 residues. V was cut by 5 bases and J by 1 base, with 7 bases left in between. This entry comes from a study of control samples from healthy donors and cancer patients. Specimen: PBMCs. The chain is built from TRBV6-5 and TRBJ2-3, with unresolved D. This sequence was found in a woman in her 70s with colorectal cancer. In nucleotides, the CDR3 is TGTGCCAGCAGTAGCCCAGGCACAGATACGCAGTATTTT. Amino acids: CASSSPGTDTQYF.